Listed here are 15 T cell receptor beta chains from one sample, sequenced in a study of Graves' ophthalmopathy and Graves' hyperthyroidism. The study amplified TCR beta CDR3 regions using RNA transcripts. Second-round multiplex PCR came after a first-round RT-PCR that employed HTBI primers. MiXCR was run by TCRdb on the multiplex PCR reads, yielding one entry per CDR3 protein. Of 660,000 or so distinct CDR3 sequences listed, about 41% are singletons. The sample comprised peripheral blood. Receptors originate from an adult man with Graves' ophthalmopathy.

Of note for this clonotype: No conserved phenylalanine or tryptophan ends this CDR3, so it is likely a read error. The CDR3 loop is CASSSPKGRAKGTQYC. The CDR3, as DNA: TGTGCCAGTAGTAGCCCGAAGGGACGGGCAAAAGGGACCCAGTACTGC. This sequence joins TRBV19 and TRBJ2-5; D may be TRBD1 or TRBD2 (5 bases each). V lost 4 bases, J lost 7 bases, and 22 bases lay in between. From germline, CDR1 is LNHDA and CDR2 SQIVND (reference sequence). This CDR3 spans 16 amino acids.

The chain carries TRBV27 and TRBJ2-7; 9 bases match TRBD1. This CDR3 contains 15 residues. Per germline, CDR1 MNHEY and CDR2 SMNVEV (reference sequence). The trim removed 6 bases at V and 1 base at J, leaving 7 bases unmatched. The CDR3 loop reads CASSRGTGRSYEQYF. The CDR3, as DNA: TGTGCCAGCAGCCGCGGGACAGGGAGGTCCTACGAGCAGTACTTC.

CDR3 residues: CASSLASGVSTDTQYF. In nucleotides, the CDR3 is TGTGCCAGCAGCTTAGCTAGCGGGGTTTCCACAGATACGCAGTATTTT. The chain joins TRBV7-9 to TRBJ2-3; TRBD2 aligns across 8 bases. The germline V gene has CDR1 SEHNR and CDR2 FQNEAQ (reference sequence). The V and J ends lost 0 bases and 2 bases, in that order; junction bases with no gene match: 4. This CDR3 region has 16 residues.

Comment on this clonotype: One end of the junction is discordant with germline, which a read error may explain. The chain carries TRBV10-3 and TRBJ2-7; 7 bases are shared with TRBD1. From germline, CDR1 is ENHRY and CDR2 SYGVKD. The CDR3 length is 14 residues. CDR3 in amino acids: CASSYSAGGSEQYF. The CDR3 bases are TGTGCCAGCAGTTACTCAGCAGGGGGTAGCGAGCAGTACTTC.

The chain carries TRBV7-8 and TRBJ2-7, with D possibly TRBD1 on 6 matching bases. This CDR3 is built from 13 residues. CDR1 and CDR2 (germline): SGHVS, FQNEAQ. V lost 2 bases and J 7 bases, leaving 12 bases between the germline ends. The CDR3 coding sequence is TGTGCCAGCAGCTTAACAGGGCGAGGAGAGCAGTACTTC. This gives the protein CASSLTGRGEQYF.

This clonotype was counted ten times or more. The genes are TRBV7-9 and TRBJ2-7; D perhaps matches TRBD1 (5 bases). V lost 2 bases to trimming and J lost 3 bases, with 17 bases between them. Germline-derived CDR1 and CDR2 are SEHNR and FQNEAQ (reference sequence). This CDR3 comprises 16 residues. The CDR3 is CASSLIDSTPDYEQYF. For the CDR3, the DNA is TGTGCCAGCAGCTTAATCGACAGCACGCCTGACTACGAGCAGTACTTC.

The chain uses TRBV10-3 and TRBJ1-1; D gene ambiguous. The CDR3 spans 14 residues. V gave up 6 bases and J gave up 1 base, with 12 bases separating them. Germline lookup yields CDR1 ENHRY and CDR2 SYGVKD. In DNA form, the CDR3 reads TGTGCCATCAGGGACGGACTAGCGAACACTGAAGCTTTCTTT. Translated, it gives CAIRDGLANTEAFF.

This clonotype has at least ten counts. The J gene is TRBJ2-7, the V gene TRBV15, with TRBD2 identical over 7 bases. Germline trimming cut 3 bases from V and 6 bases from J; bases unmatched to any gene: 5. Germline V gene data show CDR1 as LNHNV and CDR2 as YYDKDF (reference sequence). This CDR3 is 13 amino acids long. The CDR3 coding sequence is TGTGCCACCAGCAGTGCTATAGCGGGCGAGCAGTACTTC. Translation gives CATSSAIAGEQYF.

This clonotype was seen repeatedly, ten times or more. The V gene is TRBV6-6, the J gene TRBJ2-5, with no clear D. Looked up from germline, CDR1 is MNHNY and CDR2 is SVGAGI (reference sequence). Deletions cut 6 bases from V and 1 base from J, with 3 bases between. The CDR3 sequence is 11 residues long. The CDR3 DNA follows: TGTGCCAGCAGAGGCCAAGAGACCCAGTACTTC. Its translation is CASRGQETQYF.

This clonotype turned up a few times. The CDR3 region has the DNA TGCGCCAGCAGCTTTCAGGCGGAGCAGTACTTC. Translated, it gives CASSFQAEQYF. The rearrangement links TRBV4-1 to TRBJ2-7; D not certain. Germline assignment: CDR1 MGHRA and CDR2 YSYEKL. V was trimmed by 5 bases and J by 7 bases, leaving 9 bases between them. This CDR3 is built from 11 residues.

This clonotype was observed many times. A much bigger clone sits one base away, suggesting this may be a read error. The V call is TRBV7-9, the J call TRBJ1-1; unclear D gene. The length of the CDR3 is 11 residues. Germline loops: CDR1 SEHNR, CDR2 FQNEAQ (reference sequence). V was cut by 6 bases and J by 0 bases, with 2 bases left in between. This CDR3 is CASRLNTEAFF. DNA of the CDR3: TGTGCCAGCAGGTTGAACACTGAAGCTTTCTTT.

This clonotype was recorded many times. CDR3: CATAGTSGRSNTGELFF. The DNA for the CDR3 is TGTGCCACCGCCGGGACTAGCGGGAGGTCGAACACCGGGGAGCTGTTTTTT. V and J are TRBV24-1 and TRBJ2-2, with 15 positions matching TRBD2. Germline assignment: CDR1 KGHDR and CDR2 SFDVKD. Trimming cost V 9 bases and J 0 bases; bases outside gene matches: 4. CDR3 size: 17 residues.

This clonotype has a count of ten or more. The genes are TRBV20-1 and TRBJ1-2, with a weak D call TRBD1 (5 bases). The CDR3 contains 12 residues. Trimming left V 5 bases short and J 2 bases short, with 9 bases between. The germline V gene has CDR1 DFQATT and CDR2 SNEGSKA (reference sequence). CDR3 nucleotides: TGCAGTGCTGGGACGCCCAACTATGGCTACACCTTC. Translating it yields CSAGTPNYGYTF.

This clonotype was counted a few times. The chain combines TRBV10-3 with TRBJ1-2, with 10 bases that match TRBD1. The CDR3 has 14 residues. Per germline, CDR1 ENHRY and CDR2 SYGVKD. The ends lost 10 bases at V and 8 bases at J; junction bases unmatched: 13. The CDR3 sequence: CASSPGTGVGGYTF. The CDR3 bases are TGTGCCAGCAGCCCCGGGACAGGGGTTGGCGGCTACACCTTC.

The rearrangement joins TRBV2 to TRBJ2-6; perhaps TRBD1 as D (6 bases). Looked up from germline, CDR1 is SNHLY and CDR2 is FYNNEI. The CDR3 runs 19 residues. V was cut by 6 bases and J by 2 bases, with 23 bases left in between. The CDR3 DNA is TGTGCCAGCAGCGTTGAAGATGGGGCAGGGGTCACTGGGGCCAACGTCCTGACTTTC. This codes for CASSVEDGAGVTGANVLTF.